This is a list of T cell receptor beta chains from one sample in a study of blood T cell repertoires in COVID-19. Sequencing used immunoSEQ multiplex PCR; TCRdb keeps in-frame clones, though not all of them. The sample consists of nearly 350,000 clones, around four fifths of them appearing once. Sequencing was performed on peripheral blood. The source is a man younger than 40 with active or convalescent COVID-19. CDR3s include the opening cysteine and the closing phenylalanine or tryptophan. The order of the fields is CDR3 length, J gene, V gene, CDR3 protein.

17 | TRBJ2-1 | TRBV7-9 | CASSWGLAGGSYNEQFF
14 | TRBJ1-6 | TRBV6-1 | CASSEQGLDSPLHF
12 | TRBJ1-1 | TRBV2 | CASEAQNTEAFF
16 | TRBJ2-1 | TRBV4-3 | CASSQDRGVTYNEQFF
15 | TRBJ2-5 | TRBV7-3 | CASSFSGGDQETQYF
15 | TRBJ2-3 | TRBV7-2 | CASRRLAGGTDTQYF
16 | TRBJ2-1 | TRBV7-6 | CASSPAGRSSYNEQFF
15 | TRBJ1-3 | TRBV2 | CASSASRHSGNTIYF
14 | TRBJ2-7 | TRBV7-9 | CASSLVGEGREQYF
14 | TRBJ2-3 | TRBV7-3 | CASSWGPSTDTQYF